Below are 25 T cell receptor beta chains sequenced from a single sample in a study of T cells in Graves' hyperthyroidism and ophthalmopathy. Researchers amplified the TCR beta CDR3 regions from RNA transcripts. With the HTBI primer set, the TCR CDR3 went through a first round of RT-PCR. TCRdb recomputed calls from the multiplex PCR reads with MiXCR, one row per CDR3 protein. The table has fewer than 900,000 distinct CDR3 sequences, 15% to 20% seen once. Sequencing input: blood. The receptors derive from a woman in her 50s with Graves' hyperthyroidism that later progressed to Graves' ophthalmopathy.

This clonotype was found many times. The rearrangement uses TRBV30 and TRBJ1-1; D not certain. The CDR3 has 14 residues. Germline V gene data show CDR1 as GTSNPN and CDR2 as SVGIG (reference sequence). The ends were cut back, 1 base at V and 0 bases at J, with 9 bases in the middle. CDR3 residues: CAWSATSMNTEAFF. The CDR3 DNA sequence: TGTGCCTGGAGTGCAACGTCCATGAACACTGAAGCTTTCTTT.

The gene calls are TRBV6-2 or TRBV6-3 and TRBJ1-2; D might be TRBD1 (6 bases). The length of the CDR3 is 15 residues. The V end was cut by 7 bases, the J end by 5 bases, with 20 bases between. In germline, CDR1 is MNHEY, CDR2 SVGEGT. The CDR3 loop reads CASTLGQGPPYGYTF. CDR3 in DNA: TGTGCCAGCACCCTAGGGCAGGGGCCGCCTTATGGCTACACCTTC.

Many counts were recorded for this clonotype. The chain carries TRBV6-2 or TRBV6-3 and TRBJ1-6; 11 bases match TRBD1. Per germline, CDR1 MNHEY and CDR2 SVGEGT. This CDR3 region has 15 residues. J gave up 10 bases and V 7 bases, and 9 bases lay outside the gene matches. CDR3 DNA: TGTGCCAGCACCTCACGGGACAGGGGGTTGTCACCCCTCCACTTT. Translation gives CASTSRDRGLSPLHF.

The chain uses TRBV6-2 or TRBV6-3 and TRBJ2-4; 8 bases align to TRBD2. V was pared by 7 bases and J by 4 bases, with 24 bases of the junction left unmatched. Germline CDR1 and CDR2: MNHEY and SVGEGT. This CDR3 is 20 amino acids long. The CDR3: CASKPPVGAGGSRQKNIQYF. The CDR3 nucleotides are TGTGCCAGCAAACCCCCCGTCGGGGCGGGGGGCTCGCGACAAAAAAACATTCAGTACTTC.

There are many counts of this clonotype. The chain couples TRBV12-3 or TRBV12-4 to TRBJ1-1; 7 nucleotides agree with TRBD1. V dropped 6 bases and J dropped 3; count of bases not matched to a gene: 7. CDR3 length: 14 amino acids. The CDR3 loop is CASSHDREDTEAFF. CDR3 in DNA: TGTGCCAGCAGCCACGACAGGGAGGACACTGAAGCTTTCTTT.

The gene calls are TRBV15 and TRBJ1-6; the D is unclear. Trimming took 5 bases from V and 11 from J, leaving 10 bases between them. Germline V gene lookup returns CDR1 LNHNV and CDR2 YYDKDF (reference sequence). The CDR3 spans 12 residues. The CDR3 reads CATSEGGPPLHF. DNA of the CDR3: TGTGCCACCAGCGAAGGAGGGCCACCCCTCCACTTT.

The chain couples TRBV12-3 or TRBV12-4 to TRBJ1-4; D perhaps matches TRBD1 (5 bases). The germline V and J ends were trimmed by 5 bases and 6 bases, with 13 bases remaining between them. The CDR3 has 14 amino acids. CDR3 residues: CASSRQRNDEKLFF. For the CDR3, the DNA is TGTGCCAGCAGTAGACAGAGGAATGATGAAAAACTGTTTTTT.

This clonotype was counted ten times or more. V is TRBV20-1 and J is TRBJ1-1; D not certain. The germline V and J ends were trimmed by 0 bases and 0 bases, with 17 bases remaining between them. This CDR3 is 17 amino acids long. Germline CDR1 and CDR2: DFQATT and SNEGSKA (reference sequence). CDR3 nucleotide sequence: TGCAGTGCTAGAGATCTCCGCCGGGGAACGGTGAACACTGAAGCTTTCTTT. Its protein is CSARDLRRGTVNTEAFF.

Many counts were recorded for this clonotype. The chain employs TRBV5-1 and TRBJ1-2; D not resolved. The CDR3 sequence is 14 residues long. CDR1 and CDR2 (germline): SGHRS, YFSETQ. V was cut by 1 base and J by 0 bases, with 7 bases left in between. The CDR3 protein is CASSLRTSNYGYTF. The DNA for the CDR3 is TGCGCCAGCAGCTTGAGGACGTCTAACTATGGCTACACCTTC.

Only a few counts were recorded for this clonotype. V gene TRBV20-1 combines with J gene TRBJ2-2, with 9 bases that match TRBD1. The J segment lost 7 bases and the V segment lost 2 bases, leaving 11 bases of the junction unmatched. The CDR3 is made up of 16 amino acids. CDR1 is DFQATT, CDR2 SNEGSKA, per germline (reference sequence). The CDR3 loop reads CSARSPTGGSVGELFF. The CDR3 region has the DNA TGCAGTGCTAGATCTCCGACAGGGGGGTCGGTCGGGGAGCTGTTTTTT.

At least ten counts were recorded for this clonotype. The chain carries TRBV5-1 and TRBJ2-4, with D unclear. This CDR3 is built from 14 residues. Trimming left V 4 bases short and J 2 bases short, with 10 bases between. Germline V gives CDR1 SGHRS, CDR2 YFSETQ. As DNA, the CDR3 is TGCGCCAGCAGCGTTGGGAAGACCAAAAACATTCAGTACTTC. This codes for CASSVGKTKNIQYF.

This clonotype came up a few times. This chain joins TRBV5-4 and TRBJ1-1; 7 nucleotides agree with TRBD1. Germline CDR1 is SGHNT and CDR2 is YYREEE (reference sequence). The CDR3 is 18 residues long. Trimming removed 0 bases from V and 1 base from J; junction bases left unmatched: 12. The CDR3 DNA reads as TGTGCCAGCAGCTTGGATCCACAGGGGAGGATGTGGAACACTGAAGCTTTCTTT. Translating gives CASSLDPQGRMWNTEAFF.

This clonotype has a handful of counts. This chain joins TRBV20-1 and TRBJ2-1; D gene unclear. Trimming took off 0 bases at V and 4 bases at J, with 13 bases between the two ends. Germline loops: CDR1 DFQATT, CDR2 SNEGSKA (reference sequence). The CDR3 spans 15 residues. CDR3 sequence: CSAREASRVYNEQFF. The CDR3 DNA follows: TGCAGTGCTAGAGAGGCCTCAAGGGTTTACAATGAGCAGTTCTTC.

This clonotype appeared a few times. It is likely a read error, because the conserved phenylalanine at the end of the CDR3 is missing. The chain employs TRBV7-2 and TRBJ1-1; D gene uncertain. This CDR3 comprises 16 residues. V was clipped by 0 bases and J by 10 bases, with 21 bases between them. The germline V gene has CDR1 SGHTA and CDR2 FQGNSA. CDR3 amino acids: CASSLALLDGPNSAFL. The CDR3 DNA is TGTGCCAGCAGCTTAGCTTTGCTTGACGGGCCTAATTCAGCTTTCCTT.

The CDR3 coding sequence is TGTGCCAGCAGCAGGAACAGGGACTCCAGCACAGATACGCAGTATTTT. Its translation: CASSRNRDSSTDTQYF. The V call is TRBV13, the J call TRBJ2-3; perhaps D is TRBD1 or TRBD2 (6 bases each). Germline lookup yields CDR1 PRHDT and CDR2 FYEKMQ (reference sequence). The V end lost 5 bases, the J end lost 0 bases, and 15 bases lay between the germline ends. CDR3 length equals 16 residues.

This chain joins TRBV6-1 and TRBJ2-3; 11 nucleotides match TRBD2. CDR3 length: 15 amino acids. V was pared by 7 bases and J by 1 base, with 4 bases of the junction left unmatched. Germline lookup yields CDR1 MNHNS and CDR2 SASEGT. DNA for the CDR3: TGTGCCAGCAACCCACTAGCGGGGGGCACAGATACGCAGTATTTT. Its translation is CASNPLAGGTDTQYF.

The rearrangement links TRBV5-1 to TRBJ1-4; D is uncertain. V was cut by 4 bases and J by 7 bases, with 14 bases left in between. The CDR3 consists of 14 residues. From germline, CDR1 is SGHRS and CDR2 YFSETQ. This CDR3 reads CASSEGAEGEKLFF. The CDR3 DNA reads TGCGCCAGCAGCGAGGGCGCGGAGGGTGAAAAACTGTTTTTT.

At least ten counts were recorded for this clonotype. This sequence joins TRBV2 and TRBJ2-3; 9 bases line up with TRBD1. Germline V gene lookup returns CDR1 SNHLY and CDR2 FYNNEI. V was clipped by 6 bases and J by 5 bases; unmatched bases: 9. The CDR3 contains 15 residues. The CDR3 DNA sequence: TGTGCCAGCAGGGGCCGGGACAGGGTACGAGATACGCAGTATTTT. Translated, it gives CASRGRDRVRDTQYF.

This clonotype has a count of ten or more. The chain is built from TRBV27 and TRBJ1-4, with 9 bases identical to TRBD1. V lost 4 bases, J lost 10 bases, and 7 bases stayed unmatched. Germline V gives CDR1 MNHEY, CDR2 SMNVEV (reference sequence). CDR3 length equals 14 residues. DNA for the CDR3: TGTGCCAGCAGTTCGACAGGGGGACCTGGAAAACTGTTTTTT. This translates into CASSSTGGPGKLFF.

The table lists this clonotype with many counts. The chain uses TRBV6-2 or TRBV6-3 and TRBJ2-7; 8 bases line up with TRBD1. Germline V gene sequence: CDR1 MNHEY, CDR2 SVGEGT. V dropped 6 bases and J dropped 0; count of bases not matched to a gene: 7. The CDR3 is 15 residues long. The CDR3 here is CASRSTGASSYEQYF. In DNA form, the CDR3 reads TGTGCCAGCAGGTCGACAGGGGCCAGCTCCTACGAGCAGTACTTC.

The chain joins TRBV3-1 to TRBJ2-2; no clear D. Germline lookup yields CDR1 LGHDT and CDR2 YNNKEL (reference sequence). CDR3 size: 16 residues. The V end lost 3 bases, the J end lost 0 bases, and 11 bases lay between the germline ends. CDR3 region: CASSQTDFSNTGELFF. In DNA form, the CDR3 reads TGTGCCAGCAGCCAGACCGATTTTTCGAACACCGGGGAGCTGTTTTTT.

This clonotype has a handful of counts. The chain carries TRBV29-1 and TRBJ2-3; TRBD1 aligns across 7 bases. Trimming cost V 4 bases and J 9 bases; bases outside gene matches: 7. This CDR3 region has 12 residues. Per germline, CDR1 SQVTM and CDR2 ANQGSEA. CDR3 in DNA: TGCAGCGTTGCGAGGGGGCAGAGGACGCAGTATTTT. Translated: CSVARGQRTQYF.

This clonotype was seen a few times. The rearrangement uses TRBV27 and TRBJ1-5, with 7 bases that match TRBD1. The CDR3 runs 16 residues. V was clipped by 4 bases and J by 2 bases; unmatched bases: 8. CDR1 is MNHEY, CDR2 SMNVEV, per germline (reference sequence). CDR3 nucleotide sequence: TGTGCCAGCAGTTCCGCGGGACAGTGGGGCAATCAGCCCCAGCATTTT. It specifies CASSSAGQWGNQPQHF.

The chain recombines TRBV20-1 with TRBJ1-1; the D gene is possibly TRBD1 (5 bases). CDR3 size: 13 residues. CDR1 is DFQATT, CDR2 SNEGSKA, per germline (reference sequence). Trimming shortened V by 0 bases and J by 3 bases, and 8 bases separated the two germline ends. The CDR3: CSARDFRDTEAFF. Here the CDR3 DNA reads TGCAGTGCTAGAGATTTCAGGGACACTGAAGCTTTCTTT.

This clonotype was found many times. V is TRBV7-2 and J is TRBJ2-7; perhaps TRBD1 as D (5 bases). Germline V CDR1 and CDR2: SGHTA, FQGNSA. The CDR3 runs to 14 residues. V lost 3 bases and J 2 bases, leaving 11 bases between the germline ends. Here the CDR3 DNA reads TGTGCCAGCAGCTTGATACAGGAAGCCTACGAGCAGTACTTC. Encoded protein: CASSLIQEAYEQYF. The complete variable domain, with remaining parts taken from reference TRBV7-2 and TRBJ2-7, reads GAGVSQSPSNKVTEKGKDVELRCDPISGHTALYWYRQSLGQGLEFLIYFQGNSAPDKSGLPSDRFSAERTGGSVSTLTIQRTQQEDSAVYLCASSLIQEAYEQYFGPGTRLTVT.